The 5 T cell receptor beta chains given below trace back to one sample, sequenced in a study of shared clonotypes between healthy human individuals. CD8 cells regarded as naive lacked CD45RO, were positively chosen for CCR7, and omitted terminally differentiated effector memory CD45RA+ cells. Profiling relied on immunoSEQ multiplex PCR, and the TCRdb table lists in-frame clones only, not all of them. The table shows roughly 2,000,000 clones, with around 96% occurring only once. Sequencing was done on a sample of naive CD8+ T cells sorted from blood. All receptors derive from a man aged 18 to 29 in good health.

J is TRBJ2-3 and V is TRBV5-4; 8 nucleotides align to TRBD1. This CDR3 region has 14 residues. The germline CDR1 and CDR2 sequences are SGHNT and YYREEE (reference sequence). J was trimmed by 2 bases and V by 4 bases; bases with no gene match: 3. The CDR3 reads CASSQDRATDTQYF. CDR3 DNA: TGTGCCAGCAGCCAGGACAGGGCCACAGATACGCAGTATTTT.

The gene calls are TRBV9 and TRBJ2-7; 12 nucleotides agree with TRBD1. The CDR3 is made up of 17 amino acids. The V gene end was trimmed by 7 bases and the J gene end by 2 bases; junction bases not matched to a gene: 13. Germline V CDR1 and CDR2: SGDLS, YYNGEE. This chain's CDR3 is CASPGGGTGGSPYEQYF. CDR3 nucleotides: TGTGCCAGCCCGGGAGGAGGGACAGGGGGCTCCCCCTACGAGCAGTACTTC.

This chain connects TRBV25-1 to TRBJ1-4; no definite D call. Trimming removed 6 bases from V and 0 bases from J, with 14 bases in between. Germline V lookup: CDR1 MGHDK, CDR2 SYGVNS. The CDR3 sequence is 16 residues long. The CDR3 protein is CASSSGLMSTNEKLFF. The DNA for the CDR3 is TGTGCCAGCAGCTCAGGACTCATGTCAACTAATGAAAAACTGTTTTTT.

The V call is TRBV11-2, the J call TRBJ2-1; TRBD2 might be the D (7 bases). CDR3 length: 16 amino acids. Trimming stripped 2 bases from V and 9 bases from J, with 20 bases between. Germline V CDR1 and CDR2: SGHAT, FQNNGV. The CDR3 sequence is CASSLTGLGTLGEQFF. Here the CDR3 DNA reads TGTGCCAGCAGCTTAACCGGACTAGGGACACTAGGTGAGCAGTTCTTC.

This chain uses TRBV27 with TRBJ1-1; possibly TRBD1 for D (5 bases). The CDR3 is 14 amino acids. In germline, CDR1 is MNHEY, CDR2 SMNVEV (reference sequence). V was pared by 0 bases and J by 8 bases, with 13 bases between. The CDR3 is CASSLSRTGPEAFF. CDR3 in DNA: TGTGCCAGCAGTTTATCTCGAACAGGACCCGAAGCTTTCTTT.